This TCR beta chain came from a study of long-term antiretroviral therapy in people with HIV (dated by TCRdb to between 2021 and 2023). About the investigation overall: The earliest samples were collected about a decade before the 2015 WHO recommendation for immediate ART, when ART was typically delayed until CD4 counts fell. This retrospective serial study examined whether starting ART and sustained HIV suppression were associated with changes in the composition and diversity of the TRB repertoire in peripheral blood. About 40% of the roughly 30 participants with HIV were female. A total of about 190 cryopreserved PBMC samples were contributed to the cohort by 30 adults with confirmed HIV infection, with samples collected serially over a mean of roughly six years (range 1-12). No cross-contamination during QIAcube processing was seen in test extractions of a monoclonal T-cell line run alongside 33 polyclonal samples.

Participants were included only if at least one PBMC sample before ART initiation and at least two post-ART samples were available. Treatment was received in the United States of America by all participants with HIV. Cryopreserved samples of about 0.95-10 million PBMC were thawed and washed before DNA extraction. At the time of the earliest PBMC sample for each participant with HIV, ages ranged from roughly 23 to 60 years. Per participant, PBMC samples came from 1-4 timepoints prior to ART initiation and 2-8 timepoints following ART initiation, for a median of 7 samples. Serial HIV viral load, CD4+ T-cell count, ART history and demographic data were obtained for every participant. A Qiagen kit on a QIAcube was used to extract genomic DNA from unsorted PBMC, with samples processed in batches of 12. From the cysteine up to the phenylalanine, the CDR3 has a length of 14 residues. The only DNA kept is the CDR3, 42 bases in frame from the first base. The germline V gene provides CDR1 MNHNS and CDR2 SASEGT. V drops 8 bases and J drops 4 bases, leaving 16 bases in between.

Comments on this clone: Its recognized antigen is unknown. Qualities for individual bases were not recorded, and no much larger clone is one base off.

The immunoSEQ hsTCRB v3.0 assay was used at survey level resolution for TRB variable region sequencing. A depth of 40,000-50,000 T-cell genomes per sample was targeted for TRB sequencing. TRB libraries were pooled and sequenced on an Illumina MiSeq using a v3 150-cycle kit. As for the original processing: Repertoire analysis ran in R within a reproducible Nextflow workflow covering QC, data transformation and analysis. Custom analyses were implemented in LymphoSeq2, an R package for AIRR-Seq data exploration. Several samples that yielded fewer than 5000 total TRB sequences were excluded, so that approximately 200 HIV repertoires were analyzed. Among the approximately 180 retained HIV repertoires, some 60 were collected before ART initiation and 120 to 130 were collected after ART initiation. Repertoires were downsampled to 5000 TRB nucleotide sequences, and summary statistics were averaged over 100 downsampling iterations. TRB sequences were retained for analysis only if CDR3 regions of at least seven amino acids were present. Diversity was assessed using a clonality score derived from Shannon entropy and using the Gini coefficient. In the repertoire networks, any two of the top 5000 CDR3 amino acid sequences were connected whenever the two sequences differed by an edit distance of one. Antigen specificity groups and MHC restriction were predicted for TRB CDR3 amino acid sequences with GLIPH2. To flag known CMV, EBV, HIV or tissue antigen associations, CDR3 amino acid sequences were matched against VDJdb and McPAS-TCR. Pre-ART, post-ART and control groups were compared with Wilcoxon signed-rank tests and Holm-Bonferroni correction. In its TCRdb copy, this immuneACCESS table keeps in-frame sequences only and misses some clones. Where compared with another copy, unresolved V genes explain less than half of these, and the others have no known cause. From that table come the V and J calls and clone size; the DNA was used to work out D and trimming. The table for this sample lists tens of thousands of clones; roughly 83% of them were counted only once. The ten largest clones capture around 9.5% of the sample.

The study at large found these results: Compared with controls, HIV repertoires had narrower CDR3 length ranges, and the network structure pointed to an antigen-experienced repertoire that shifted only slightly toward naive after ART. The repertoire was dominated across all time points by expanded TRB clones identified before ART initiation, although this dominance was seen to fluctuate and to decrease in many PLHIV after ART. Inferences about post-ART repertoire changes were limited because no data were available on ART adherence, viral resistance or therapy changes. Samples dated from about 2003 to 2018, and the ART regimens used may be less effective than current ones. Unsorted PBMC were profiled instead of sorted CD4+ and CD8+ T cells because pre-ART samples had limited cell numbers. ART initiation was associated with a significant increase in TRB diversity, but diversity stayed significantly below transplant donor controls even after long-term ART. Because PBMC availability was limited, only the TCR beta chain was sequenced, with no alpha chain pairing.

The origin of this receptor is a woman between 35 and 50 years old with HIV. The V and J segments used are TRBV6-1 and TRBJ2-3, with no confident D gene call. Sequenced here: unsorted PBMCs, sampled 1.2 years after starting antiretroviral therapy. The sequence in DNA is TGTGCCAGCTCCTACATAGTAGTAGCAGATACGCAGTATTTT. The encoded protein is CASSYIVVADTQYF.